This paragraph covers one TCR beta chain sequence. Its antigen is still unknown. The CDR3 is 12 residues long. The germline V gene has CDR1 SNHLY and CDR2 FYNNEI. V was clipped by 11 bases and J by 6 bases; unmatched bases: 5. PCR was performed using 60 Vbeta and 13 Jbeta primers. Sequenced by immunoSEQ multiplex PCR; TCRdb stores in-frame clones only, minus some. The sample shows approximately 140,000 clones, about four fifths of them seen only once. This sample is part of a study of cytomegalovirus exposure and HLA in healthy donors. Whole-study findings and limits: Later on, an analysis tied approximately 15,000 TCR beta sequences to HLA alleles at 0.05 false discovery rate.

Sequenced input: PBMCs. The receptor comes from a man between 18 and 29 years old in good health and CMV-seropositive. The chain has TRBV2 and TRBJ1-2, with 11 positions matching TRBD1. The CDR3 protein is CAGWTGGHGYTF. As DNA, the CDR3 is TGTGCCGGGTGGACAGGGGGCCATGGCTACACCTTC.